These 9 T cell receptor beta chains were sequenced from one sample in a study of PD-L1 blockade in urothelial cancer. TCRdb's copy holds only in-frame clones and misses some; the assay was immunoSEQ multiplex PCR. In the table there are 95,000 to 150,000 clones, 86% of which are singletons. The time point is: peripheral blood 6 weeks after treatment start. Sample: PBMCs, taken around atezolizumab (anti-PD-L1) treatment. The receptors here all came from a man aged 50 to 60 with urothelial cancer.

The V gene is TRBV19, the J gene TRBJ1-3; TRBD1 agrees at 9 bases. The CDR3 has 16 amino acids. Germline trimming cut 3 bases from V and 1 base from J; bases unmatched to any gene: 4. Germline assignment: CDR1 LNHDA and CDR2 SQIVND (reference sequence). The CDR3 sequence is CASSMRDRASGNTIYF. Written as DNA, the CDR3 is TGTGCCAGTAGTATGCGGGACAGGGCTTCTGGAAACACCATATATTTT.

The rearrangement uses TRBV9 and TRBJ1-4; TRBD1 aligns across 8 bases. The V gene's germline CDR1 is SGDLS and CDR2 YYNGEE. The CDR3 covers 19 residues. V shed 0 bases and J 8 bases; nucleotides not matched to a gene: 18. The CDR3 DNA is TGTGCCAGCAGCGTAGCCCCCCTGGGGCAGGGGGCACCTCAGGAAAAACTGTTTTTT. This encodes CASSVAPLGQGAPQEKLFF.

The V and J genes are TRBV9 and TRBJ2-7; maybe TRBD2 (5 bases). The V and J ends lost 4 bases and 4 bases respectively, with 12 bases between them. CDR3 size: 13 residues. Germline CDR1 and CDR2: SGDLS and YYNGEE. CDR3 in DNA: TGTGCCAGCAGCCCCGAAGGAGGATACGAGCAGTACTTC. Residues: CASSPEGGYEQYF. Full variable domain (missing parts from reference TRBV9 and TRBJ2-7): DSGVTQTPKHLITATGQRVTLRCSPRSGDLSVYWYQQSLDQGLQFLIQYYNGEERAKGNILERFSAQQFPDLHSELNLSSLELGDSALYFCASSPEGGYEQYFGPGTRLTVT.

The gene calls are TRBV5-6 and TRBJ2-7, with TRBD2 matching 7 bases. This CDR3 spans 14 amino acids. V lost 5 bases to trimming and J lost 4 bases; unmatched junction nucleotides: 9. Germline loops: CDR1 SGHDT, CDR2 YYEEEE. As DNA, the CDR3 is TGTGCCAGCAGTAAGGGAGGGAGCGTTTACGAGCAGTACTTC. Amino acids: CASSKGGSVYEQYF.

The genes are TRBV7-9 and TRBJ2-3; 7 bases agree with TRBD2. The V and J ends lost 5 bases and 2 bases, in that order; junction bases with no gene match: 10. The germline V gene encodes CDR1 SEHNR and CDR2 FQNEAQ (reference sequence). The CDR3 has 16 residues. Here the CDR3 DNA reads TGTGCCAGCAGCCCCCAGGCCGCGGGAGTCACAGATACGCAGTATTTT. This codes for CASSPQAAGVTDTQYF.

This clone showed up just once. The genes are TRBV7-2 and TRBJ2-7; 8 nucleotides line up with TRBD2. Germline CDR1 reads SGHTA; CDR2 reads FQGNSA. This CDR3 has 15 residues. V lost 3 bases and J lost 6; bases outside the gene matches: 10. CDR3 sequence (DNA): TGTGCCAGCAGCTTCGCCGGGACTAGTAATCGCGAGCAGTACTTC. Its translation is CASSFAGTSNREQYF.

This clone is a singleton in its sample. The chain combines TRBV5-4 with TRBJ2-1, with 13 bases that match TRBD2. This CDR3 comprises 15 residues. CDR1 and CDR2 from the germline V gene are SGHNT and YYREEE (reference sequence). Trimming at V came to 4 bases and at J to 7 bases, leaving 5 bases not matched to a gene. Written as DNA, the CDR3 is TGTGCCAGCAGCCCCGGGACTAGCGGGAATAATGAGCAGTTCTTC. Its translation is CASSPGTSGNNEQFF.

This rearrangement joins TRBV10-3 to TRBJ2-7; D unclear. The ends were cut back, 8 bases at V and 5 bases at J, with 19 bases in the middle. CDR1 and CDR2 from the germline V gene are ENHRY and SYGVKD. The CDR3 spans 14 residues. CDR3 residues: CAIADTQPRDEQYF. The CDR3 bases are TGTGCCATCGCGGATACCCAACCACGAGACGAGCAGTACTTC.

The table lists this clone with a few counts. The rearrangement links TRBV9 to TRBJ1-4; tentative D call: TRBD1 (6 bases). V was pared by 0 bases and J by 4 bases, with 10 bases between. CDR1 is SGDLS and CDR2 is YYNGEE in the germline V gene. The CDR3 runs 15 residues. Here the CDR3 reads CASSVATGLNEKLFF. Written as DNA, the CDR3 is TGTGCCAGCAGCGTAGCTACAGGGCTTAATGAAAAACTGTTTTTT.